This T cell receptor (beta chain) was obtained from a study of lymphopenia after photon versus proton radiotherapy. In this sample, this clone turned up once. Antigen: not known. TCRdb's copy holds only in-frame clones and misses some; the assay was immunoSEQ multiplex PCR. The sample includes 25,000 to 30,000 clones, roughly 87% of them seen just once. Germline CDR1 SGHRS, CDR2 YFSETQ. V dropped 4 bases and J dropped 2; count of bases not matched to a gene: 8. The CDR3 sequence is 16 residues long. General study findings and limits: Photon-treated patients lost naive T cells and TCR diversity; proton-treated stayed stable. Authors raise, but do not show, better survival with proton therapy.

Here the sequenced sample was peripheral blood, taken from a patient treated with photon-based radiotherapy. The sequence was obtained from a woman between 45 and 60 years old with pancreatic cancer. The chain couples TRBV5-1 to TRBJ2-3, with 9 bases fitting TRBD2. CDR3 amino acids: CASSPFSSGNTDTQYF. CDR3 coding DNA: TGCGCCAGCAGCCCATTCTCTAGCGGGAACACAGATACGCAGTATTTT.